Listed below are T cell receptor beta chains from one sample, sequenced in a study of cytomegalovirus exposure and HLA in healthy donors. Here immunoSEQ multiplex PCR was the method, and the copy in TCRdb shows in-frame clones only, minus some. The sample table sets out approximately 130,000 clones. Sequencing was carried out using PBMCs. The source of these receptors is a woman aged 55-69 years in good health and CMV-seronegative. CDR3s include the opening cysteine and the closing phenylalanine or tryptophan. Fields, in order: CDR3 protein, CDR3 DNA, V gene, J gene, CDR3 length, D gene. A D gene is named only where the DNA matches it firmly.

CDR3aa: CASRRSGGAADTQYF
CDR3nt: TGTGCCAGCAGACGGAGCGGGGGGGCAGCAGATACGCAGTATTTT
v_gene: TRBV27
j_gene: TRBJ2-3
len: 15
d_gene: TRBD2

CDR3aa: CASSPPAGDHEQYF
CDR3nt: TGTGCCAGCAGCCCCCCCGCAGGGGACCACGAGCAGTACTTC
v_gene: TRBV9
j_gene: TRBJ2-7
len: 14
d_gene: -

CDR3aa: CASSFGGVSGELFF
CDR3nt: TGTGCCAGCAGTTTTGGAGGGGTGTCCGGGGAGCTGTTTTTT
v_gene: TRBV28
j_gene: TRBJ2-2
len: 14
d_gene: -

CDR3aa: CASSSSVAGGGKTQYF
CDR3nt: TGCGCCAGCAGCTCATCAGTAGCGGGGGGGGGAAAGACCCAGTACTTC
v_gene: TRBV5-1
j_gene: TRBJ2-5
len: 16
d_gene: TRBD2

CDR3aa: CASSFQRSSTDTQYF
CDR3nt: TGTGCCAGCAGCTTCCAGAGGAGTAGCACAGATACGCAGTATTTT
v_gene: TRBV7-8
j_gene: TRBJ2-3
len: 15
d_gene: -

CDR3aa: CASSRGGRQANTEAFF
CDR3nt: TGTGCCAGCTCACGGGGGGGGAGACAGGCGAACACTGAAGCTTTCTTT
v_gene: TRBV18
j_gene: TRBJ1-1
len: 16
d_gene: -

CDR3aa: CASSQGPGHTYGYTF
CDR3nt: TGTGCCAGCAGCCAAGGGCCGGGACACACCTATGGCTACACCTTC
v_gene: TRBV14
j_gene: TRBJ1-2
len: 15
d_gene: -

CDR3aa: CASSEGGLVEETQYF
CDR3nt: TGTGCCAGCAGTGAAGGGGGCCTGGTCGAGGAGACCCAGTACTTC
v_gene: TRBV6-1
j_gene: TRBJ2-5
len: 15
d_gene: -

CDR3aa: CASSLERADTQYF
CDR3nt: TGTGCCAGCAGCTTAGAACGAGCAGATACGCAGTATTTT
v_gene: TRBV11-2
j_gene: TRBJ2-3
len: 13
d_gene: -

CDR3aa: CASSDGQITGELFF
CDR3nt: TGTGCCAGCAGTGACGGACAAATCACCGGGGAGCTGTTTTTT
v_gene: TRBV6-1
j_gene: TRBJ2-2
len: 14
d_gene: -

CDR3aa: CASSIQENTEAFF
CDR3nt: TGTGCCAGCAGTATACAGGAGAACACTGAAGCTTTCTTT
v_gene: TRBV6-1
j_gene: TRBJ1-1
len: 13
d_gene: -

CDR3aa: CASSEEGATGYTF
CDR3nt: TGTGCCAGCAGCGAAGAGGGGGCGACTGGCTACACCTTC
v_gene: TRBV11-2
j_gene: TRBJ1-2
len: 13
d_gene: TRBD1

CDR3aa: CASSEEGGSSYNEQFF
CDR3nt: TGTGCCAGCAGTGAGGAGGGCGGCAGCTCCTACAATGAGCAGTTCTTC
v_gene: TRBV6-1
j_gene: TRBJ2-1
len: 16
d_gene: -

CDR3aa: CASRNKRAAYEQYF
CDR3nt: TGTGCCAGCAGGAATAAGCGGGCGGCCTACGAGCAGTACTTC
v_gene: TRBV28
j_gene: TRBJ2-7
len: 14
d_gene: -

CDR3aa: CASSGPNVNEQFF
CDR3nt: TGTGCCAGCAGCGGCCCCAACGTCAATGAGCAGTTCTTC
v_gene: TRBV7-6
j_gene: TRBJ2-1
len: 13
d_gene: -

CDR3aa: CASRRLADYYNEQFF
CDR3nt: TGTGCCAGCAGGAGGCTAGCGGACTACTACAATGAGCAGTTCTTC
v_gene: TRBV2
j_gene: TRBJ2-1
len: 15
d_gene: TRBD2

CDR3aa: CASSSPGQGNQPQHF
CDR3nt: TGTGCCAGCAGCTCACCGGGACAGGGAAATCAGCCCCAGCATTTT
v_gene: TRBV7-2
j_gene: TRBJ1-5
len: 15
d_gene: TRBD1

CDR3aa: CASSPRTSGGADTQYF
CDR3nt: TGTGCCAGCAGCCCCCGGACTAGCGGGGGGGCAGATACGCAGTATTTT
v_gene: TRBV7-3
j_gene: TRBJ2-3
len: 16
d_gene: TRBD2

CDR3aa: CASSAMSQGLTDTQYF
CDR3nt: TGCGCCAGCAGCGCCATGTCACAGGGTCTCACAGATACGCAGTATTTT
v_gene: TRBV5-1
j_gene: TRBJ2-3
len: 16
d_gene: -

CDR3aa: CASSGGASYNEQFF
CDR3nt: TGCGCCAGCAGCGGGGGGGCCTCCTACAATGAGCAGTTCTTC
v_gene: TRBV5-1
j_gene: TRBJ2-1
len: 14
d_gene: -

CDR3aa: CASSYGTSVETQYF
CDR3nt: TGTGCCAGCAGTTACGGGACTAGTGTAGAGACCCAGTACTTC
v_gene: TRBV6-6
j_gene: TRBJ2-5
len: 14
d_gene: TRBD2

CDR3aa: CASSLARQGYGYTF
CDR3nt: TGTGCCAGCAGCTTAGCTAGGCAGGGCTACGGCTACACCTTC
v_gene: TRBV11-2
j_gene: TRBJ1-2
len: 14
d_gene: -

CDR3aa: CASRGQGADGELFF
CDR3nt: TGTGCCAGCAGAGGACAGGGCGCGGACGGGGAGCTGTTTTTT
v_gene: TRBV6-6
j_gene: TRBJ2-2
len: 14
d_gene: TRBD1

CDR3aa: CASSSGPFNSNQPQHF
CDR3nt: TGTGCCAGCAGCAGCGGTCCATTTAATAGCAATCAGCCCCAGCATTTT
v_gene: TRBV21-1
j_gene: TRBJ1-5
len: 16
d_gene: -

CDR3aa: CASSVVLPQVAQHF
CDR3nt: TGTGCCAGCAGCGTAGTGCTTCCGCAGGTGGCCCAGCATTTT
v_gene: TRBV9
j_gene: TRBJ1-5
len: 14
d_gene: -

CDR3aa: CASSPRTGPNTEAFF
CDR3nt: TGCGCCAGCAGCCCCCGGACAGGGCCGAACACTGAAGCTTTCTTT
v_gene: TRBV4-1
j_gene: TRBJ1-1
len: 15
d_gene: TRBD1

CDR3aa: CASSAHNTEAFF
CDR3nt: TGTGCCAGCAGCGCGCACAACACTGAAGCTTTCTTT
v_gene: TRBV7-9
j_gene: TRBJ1-1
len: 12
d_gene: -

CDR3aa: CASSYSRTLNEKLFF
CDR3nt: TGTGCCAGCAGTTACTCCCGGACTTTGAATGAAAAACTGTTTTTT
v_gene: TRBV6-5
j_gene: TRBJ1-4
len: 15
d_gene: -